This passage covers 10 T cell receptor beta chains from one sample sequenced in a study of blood T cell repertoires in COVID-19. Produced via immunoSEQ multiplex PCR; TCRdb's table is partial and in-frame only. The sample contains around 160,000 clones, more than 75% of which appear only once. The material sequenced was peripheral blood. All receptors derive from a man between 18 and 35 years old with acute or convalescent COVID-19.

The chain couples TRBV2 to TRBJ1-5; 7 nucleotides match TRBD1. The germline V gene encodes CDR1 SNHLY and CDR2 FYNNEI. The CDR3 contains 15 residues. Trimming took 2 bases from V and 2 from J; bases not matched to a gene: 3. The CDR3 sequence is CASSEIGGGNQPQHF. The CDR3 bases are TGTGCCAGCAGTGAAATAGGGGGCGGCAATCAGCCCCAGCATTTT.

The chain joins TRBV6-5 to TRBJ1-1; perhaps TRBD1 as D (6 bases). The germline CDR1 and CDR2 sequences are MNHEY and SVGAGI. The CDR3 sequence is 15 residues long. Trimming removed 0 bases at V and 1 base at J, with 9 bases between. This chain's CDR3 is CASSYSGQKNTEAFF. CDR3 DNA sequence: TGTGCCAGCAGTTACTCTGGACAGAAGAACACTGAAGCTTTCTTT.

The V and J genes are TRBV13 and TRBJ2-3; D remains unclear. Trimming removed 0 bases at V and 2 bases at J, with 6 bases between. Germline V gene data show CDR1 as PRHDT and CDR2 as FYEKMQ (reference sequence). The CDR3 has 14 amino acids. CDR3: CASSLGSNTDTQYF. CDR3 in DNA: TGTGCCAGCAGCTTAGGATCTAACACAGATACGCAGTATTTT.

The chain employs TRBV5-1 and TRBJ2-2, with D tentatively TRBD2 (6 bases). The V and J ends lost 4 bases and 5 bases respectively, with 15 bases between them. The germline V gene encodes CDR1 SGHRS and CDR2 YFSETQ. This CDR3 comprises 15 residues. CDR3 in amino acids: CASSPAGLGTGELFF. The DNA of the CDR3 is TGCGCCAGCAGCCCCGCGGGGTTGGGAACCGGGGAGCTGTTTTTT.

This clone was observed a handful of times. This chain connects TRBV5-1 to TRBJ2-1, with no clear D. With 0 bases removed from V and 0 bases from J, the gap between germline ends came to 7 bases. The CDR3 covers 15 residues. Per the germline V gene, CDR1 is SGHRS and CDR2 is YFSETQ. DNA of the CDR3: TGCGCCAGCAGCTTGGTAACAAACTCCTACAATGAGCAGTTCTTC. Translated: CASSLVTNSYNEQFF.

The chain recombines TRBV7-8 with TRBJ1-5; D is possibly TRBD1 (6 bases). In germline, CDR1 is SGHVS, CDR2 FQNEAQ. The CDR3 loop spans 14 amino acids. V shed 4 bases and J shed 7 bases, with 14 bases lying between them. CDR3 DNA sequence: TGTGCCAGCAGCTCACAGGGAATAGGACAGCCCCAGCATTTT. Protein: CASSSQGIGQPQHF.

The chain combines TRBV3-1 (or the pseudogene TRBV3-2) with TRBJ1-2, with 8 bases matching TRBD1. CDR3 length: 17 amino acids. Germline V gene data show CDR1 as LGHDT and CDR2 as YNNKEL (reference sequence). With V trimmed by 4 bases and J by 2 bases, 12 bases remained unmatched. CDR3 sequence reads: CASSPFLRDRSNYGYTF. Written as DNA, the CDR3 is TGTGCCAGCAGCCCCTTCCTCCGGGACAGGTCCAACTATGGCTACACCTTC.

The genes are TRBV5-1 and TRBJ2-6; weak D call: TRBD1 (5 bases). This CDR3 is built from 18 residues. Germline V gives CDR1 SGHRS, CDR2 YFSETQ. Trimming pared 0 bases from V and 0 bases from J, leaving 13 bases between. This CDR3 reads CASSLVVGAASGANVLTF. The CDR3 DNA is TGCGCCAGCAGCTTGGTGGTAGGGGCAGCCTCTGGGGCCAACGTCCTGACTTTC.

This clone appeared once. V is TRBV18 and J is TRBJ1-5; D gene unclear. Deletions cut 2 bases from V and 3 bases from J, with 5 bases between. Looked up from germline, CDR1 is KGHSH and CDR2 is LQKENI. This CDR3 is built from 13 residues. The CDR3 coding sequence is TGTGCCAGCTCACCAAACAACAATCAGCCCCAGCATTTT. Residues: CASSPNNNQPQHF.

The genes are TRBV2 and TRBJ2-5; TRBD2 matches 8 bases. V was pared by 1 base and J by 5 bases, with 6 bases of the junction left unmatched. CDR3 length: 15 amino acids. Germline CDR1 reads SNHLY; CDR2 reads FYNNEI. The CDR3 DNA follows: TGTGCCAGCAGTGAAGTTGGTAGCGGGATGGAGACCCAGTACTTC. Amino acid sequence: CASSEVGSGMETQYF.